This passage covers 24 T cell receptor beta chains from one sample sequenced in a study of blood T cells in healthy people across ages. For the second PCR, which ran for about 6 to 11 cycles, a sample-barcoded 5' primer and a J-beta primer mix were used. A single record per CDR3 protein comes from TCRdb applying MiXCR to the 5' RACE reads. The table has 1.5 million to 2 million distinct CDR3 sequences, less than 50% seen once. Sequencing was done on a sample of blood. The receptors derive from a woman aged 40 to 55 in good health.

This clonotype was counted a few times. V and J are TRBV20-1 and TRBJ2-3, with a tentative D call TRBD2 (5 bases). V lost 6 bases and J lost 9, with 13 bases in between. CDR3 length: 11 amino acids. Germline V gene sequence: CDR1 DFQATT, CDR2 SNEGSKA (reference sequence). CDR3 coding DNA: TGCAGTGCCACCGTGGGAGCGACGCAGTATTTT. As protein: CSATVGATQYF.

The V gene is TRBV7-9, the J gene TRBJ2-7, with 9 nucleotides matching TRBD1. This CDR3 is built from 14 residues. Germline V gene sequence: CDR1 SEHNR, CDR2 FQNEAQ (reference sequence). Trimming at V came to 5 bases and at J to 6 bases, leaving 8 bases not matched to a gene. CDR3 amino acids: CASSRTGDLTEQYF. The CDR3 bases are TGTGCCAGCAGCCGGACAGGGGATCTCACCGAGCAGTACTTC.

V usage is TRBV2 and J usage is TRBJ2-1; D possibly corresponds to TRBD2 (5 bases). V was trimmed by 0 bases and J by 2 bases, leaving 11 bases between them. CDR1 and CDR2 (germline): SNHLY, FYNNEI. This CDR3 region has 16 residues. As DNA, the CDR3 is TGTGCCAGCAGTGAAGCGCCGGGGTTGACCTACAATGAGCAGTTCTTC. Translated, it gives CASSEAPGLTYNEQFF.

The genes are TRBV12-3 or TRBV12-4 and TRBJ1-5, with D possibly matching TRBD1 (5 bases). The CDR3 runs to 16 residues. Trimming left V 5 bases short and J 3 bases short, with 17 bases between. This chain's CDR3 is CASSTGVEGTNQPQHF. CDR3 in DNA: TGTGCCAGCAGTACTGGCGTAGAAGGGACCAATCAGCCCCAGCATTTT.

The gene calls are TRBV5-1 and TRBJ2-3; 7 bases line up with TRBD2. V gave up 2 bases and J gave up 1 base; unmatched junction bases: 10. CDR3 length: 17 amino acids. Looked up from germline, CDR1 is SGHRS and CDR2 is YFSETQ. The CDR3 loop reads CASSFDSGQVGTDTQYF. CDR3 in DNA: TGCGCCAGCAGCTTTGATAGCGGGCAAGTCGGCACAGATACGCAGTATTTT.

In this sample, this clonotype turned up a few times. This sequence joins TRBV7-2 and TRBJ2-1; TRBD1 agrees at 7 bases. The V segment lost 5 bases and the J segment 6 bases; nucleotides outside the gene matches: 10. The germline CDR1 and CDR2 sequences are SGHTA and FQGNSA. This CDR3 has 15 amino acids. The CDR3 spells CASSPGGFLPNEQFF. In DNA form, the CDR3 reads TGTGCCAGCAGCCCAGGGGGATTTTTGCCCAATGAGCAGTTCTTC.

This clonotype was counted a single time. This chain joins TRBV6-5 and TRBJ1-2, with 7 bases matching TRBD1. This CDR3 comprises 13 residues. CDR1 MNHEY and CDR2 SVGAGI come from the germline V gene. The trim removed 6 bases at V and 4 bases at J, leaving 5 bases unmatched. The DNA for the CDR3 is TGTGCCAGCAGGACAGGGAAGCGCTATGGCTACACCTTC. Amino acid sequence: CASRTGKRYGYTF.

V usage is TRBV12-3 or TRBV12-4 and J usage is TRBJ2-7; D gene ambiguous. V was trimmed by 4 bases and J by 5 bases, leaving 12 bases between them. This CDR3 has 13 amino acids. CDR3 nucleotides: TGTGCCAGCAGTTGTTGCCGGAAGGACGAGCAGTACTTC. Its protein product is CASSCCRKDEQYF.

J is TRBJ2-7 and V is TRBV7-2; D gene unclear. This CDR3 has 14 amino acids. Germline loops: CDR1 SGHTA, CDR2 FQGNSA. The germline V and J ends were trimmed by 4 bases and 2 bases, with 12 bases remaining between them. CDR3 amino acids: CASSSTDNPYEQYF. The CDR3 DNA sequence: TGTGCCAGCAGCTCGACCGATAACCCCTACGAGCAGTACTTC.

The chain uses TRBV29-1 and TRBJ2-5, with D perhaps matching TRBD1 (7 bases). Germline lookup yields CDR1 SQVTM and CDR2 ANQGSEA. The CDR3 is made up of 10 amino acids. Trimming removed 7 bases at V and 11 bases at J, with 14 bases between. CDR3 sequence reads: CSGTGGTQYF. CDR3 nucleotides: TGCAGCGGGACAGGAGGGACTCAGTACTTC.

The rearrangement uses TRBV7-2 and TRBJ2-1, with 8 bases matching TRBD2. Trimming took 3 bases from V and 1 from J; bases not matched to a gene: 8. The CDR3 extends over 17 amino acids. Germline V CDR1 and CDR2: SGHTA, FQGNSA. In DNA, the CDR3 is TGTGCCAGCAGCTTGCGCAGGTGCGGGGGGTCCTACAATGAGCAGTTCTTC. This sequence encodes CASSLRRCGGSYNEQFF.

The chain uses TRBV28 and TRBJ2-1, with D unresolved. Trimming took 6 bases from V and 10 from J, leaving 13 bases between them. The CDR3 runs to 12 residues. Germline CDR1 MDHEN, CDR2 SYDVKM. CDR3 residues: CASRLLQGEQFF. DNA of the CDR3: TGTGCCAGCAGACTGTTACAAGGGGAGCAGTTCTTC.

The chain has TRBV27 and TRBJ1-6; TRBD1 matches at 7 bases. Germline V gene lookup returns CDR1 MNHEY and CDR2 SMNVEV (reference sequence). CDR3 length equals 17 residues. The V gene end was trimmed by 5 bases and the J gene end by 5 bases; junction bases not matched to a gene: 12. The CDR3 here is CASSPPGGRWDNSPLHF. In DNA form, the CDR3 reads TGTGCCAGCAGTCCCCCAGGGGGGCGATGGGATAATTCACCCCTCCACTTT.

The V call is TRBV7-9, the J call TRBJ2-3; the D gene could be TRBD1 or TRBD2 (6 bases each). The length of the CDR3 is 15 residues. CDR1 SEHNR and CDR2 FQNEAQ come from the germline V gene (reference sequence). Deletions cut 6 bases from V and 0 bases from J, with 13 bases between. CDR3 region: CASRFTGTSTDTQYF. DNA of the CDR3: TGTGCCAGCAGGTTCACAGGGACTAGCACAGATACGCAGTATTTT.

The J gene is TRBJ2-7, the V gene TRBV28; D may be TRBD1 (6 bases). With the DNA end fitting TRBJ2-4 better, the J assignment may be wrong. This CDR3 is 17 amino acids long. The V gene's germline CDR1 is MDHEN and CDR2 SYDVKM. Here the CDR3 DNA reads TGTGCCAGCAGTTTATGGGGGGCCGGACCAGCCAAAAACATTCAGTACTTC. This encodes CASSLWGAGPAKNIQYF.

This clonotype came up many times. The V gene is TRBV4-3, the J gene TRBJ1-2, with D possibly TRBD1 on 6 matching bases. The V gene's germline CDR1 is LGHNA and CDR2 YSLEER. The CDR3 is made up of 16 amino acids. V was shortened by 0 bases and J by 0 bases, with 11 bases between the two germline ends. The CDR3 region is CASSQDPGHTNYGYTF. The CDR3 bases are TGCGCCAGCAGCCAAGATCCGGGACACACTAACTATGGCTACACCTTC.

V usage is TRBV21-1 and J usage is TRBJ2-5; the table's TRBD2 call for D was not verified on the DNA. TRBV21-1 is a pseudogene. The CDR3 sequence is 14 residues long. CDR3 loop: CAGSKTTGRETQYF. The CDR3, as DNA: TGTGCCGGCAGCAAAACGACTGGGAGGGAGACCCAGTACTTC.

This clonotype was seen at least ten times. V and J are TRBV29-1 and TRBJ1-1; perhaps TRBD1 as D (6 bases). From germline, CDR1 is SQVTM and CDR2 ANQGSEA. V shed 0 bases and J shed 7 bases, with 15 bases lying between them. The CDR3 consists of 14 residues. The CDR3 is CSVEDAPGAVEAFF. In DNA form, the CDR3 reads TGCAGCGTTGAAGATGCGCCGGGGGCGGTTGAAGCTTTCTTT. Drawing the rest from reference TRBV29-1 and TRBJ1-1, the complete variable domain is SAVISQKPSRDICQRGTSLTIQCQVDSQVTMMFWYRQQPGQSLTLIATANQGSEATYESGFVIDKFPISRPNLTFSTLTVSNMSPEDSSIYLCSVEDAPGAVEAFFGQGTRLTVV.

This clonotype appeared a few times. The chain has TRBV11-2 and TRBJ2-3; D is possibly TRBD1 or TRBD2 (5 bases each). The CDR3 is made up of 15 amino acids. V lost 5 bases to trimming and J lost 0 bases, with 12 bases between them. In germline, CDR1 is SGHAT, CDR2 FQNNGV. This CDR3 reads CASSGRDHSTDTQYF. DNA for the CDR3: TGTGCCAGCAGCGGCCGGGACCATAGCACAGATACGCAGTATTTT.

With respect to this clonotype: A much larger clone differs from this one at a single base, so this may be a read error. The chain uses TRBV7-2 and TRBJ2-3, with D possibly called TRBD1 or TRBD2 (5 bases each). This CDR3 has 16 amino acids. Germline V gene data show CDR1 as SGHTA and CDR2 as FQGNSA. The V and J ends lost 1 base and 10 bases respectively, with 21 bases between them. The CDR3 nucleotides are TGTGCCAGCAGCTTAGGGGGGACCGGGCAATATGGTGCGCAGTATTTT. Amino acids: CASSLGGTGQYGAQYF.

The J gene is TRBJ1-5, the V gene TRBV20-1; D possibly corresponds to TRBD1 (5 bases). The CDR3 is 12 residues long. Deletions cut 6 bases from V and 7 bases from J, with 13 bases between. The V gene's germline CDR1 is DFQATT and CDR2 SNEGSKA (reference sequence). The CDR3 sequence is CSANTGGQPQHF. CDR3 nucleotide sequence: TGCAGTGCAAACACCGGGGGGCAGCCCCAGCATTTT.

The rearrangement joins TRBV9 to TRBJ1-2; 11 bases are a match to TRBD1. The CDR3 length is 16 residues. V dropped 0 bases and J dropped 5; count of bases not matched to a gene: 6. CDR1 SGDLS and CDR2 YYNGEE come from the germline V gene. This CDR3 is CASSVAGQGAVYGYTF. The CDR3 nucleotides read TGTGCCAGCAGCGTAGCAGGACAGGGGGCCGTGTATGGCTACACCTTC.

This clonotype was recorded a few times. The J gene is TRBJ2-7, the V gene TRBV6-6; TRBD1 matches at 7 bases. V lost 5 bases, J lost 1 base, and 5 bases stayed unmatched. The germline gives CDR1 MNHNY, CDR2 SVGAGI (reference sequence). The CDR3 sequence is 14 residues long. The CDR3 reads CASSDRVTSYEQYF. The DNA of the CDR3 is TGTGCCAGCAGTGACAGGGTAACGTCCTACGAGCAGTACTTC.

The CDR3, as DNA: TGTGCCAGCAGTTCTCCGGGACAGGGCGTCTATGGCTACACCTTC. Translating it yields CASSSPGQGVYGYTF. The V call is TRBV27, the J call TRBJ1-2; 9 positions match TRBD1. The V and J ends lost 4 bases and 4 bases, in that order; junction bases with no gene match: 7. The CDR3 loop spans 15 amino acids. Germline lookup yields CDR1 MNHEY and CDR2 SMNVEV (reference sequence).